These 23 T cell receptor beta chains were sequenced from one sample in a study of early T cells in non-severe SARS-CoV-2 infection. TCRdb re-analysed the 5' RACE reads in MiXCR, keeping a single row per CDR3 protein. The sample lists roughly 70,000 distinct CDR3 sequences, around 20% occurring once. Sequenced here: whole blood, sampled at baseline. These receptors originate from an adult who was a healthcare worker with PCR-confirmed SARS-CoV-2 infection or an uninfected control (not recorded which).

The chain employs TRBV4-1 and TRBJ1-1; D is unresolved. V gave up 1 base and J gave up 0 bases, with 9 bases separating them. Germline lookup yields CDR1 MGHRA and CDR2 YSYEKL. CDR3 size: 15 residues. The CDR3 DNA reads as TGCGCCAGCAGCCAAGTCCCGGCTATGAACACTGAAGCTTTCTTT. Translation: CASSQVPAMNTEAFF.

This sequence joins TRBV1 and TRBJ1-1. TRBV1 is annotated as a pseudogene. This CDR3 has 13 amino acids. The CDR3 here is CTSSQQNNTEAFF. CDR3 sequence (DNA): TGCACCAGCAGCCAACAAAATAACACTGAAGCTTTCTTT.

At least ten counts were recorded for this clonotype. This chain connects TRBV7-6 to TRBJ2-5, with a possible D match to TRBD2 (5 bases). Germline CDR1 SGHVS, CDR2 FNYEAQ. The CDR3 runs to 15 residues. V lost 5 bases and J lost 0, with 13 bases in between. CDR3 loop: CASSIGLVYQETQYF. The CDR3 DNA sequence: TGTGCCAGCAGCATCGGACTCGTGTACCAAGAGACCCAGTACTTC.

The chain has TRBV7-2 and TRBJ1-3; D is perhaps TRBD1 (6 bases). Germline CDR1 is SGHTA and CDR2 is FQGNSA. V was cut by 2 bases and J by 6 bases, with 14 bases left in between. This CDR3 has 15 amino acids. CDR3 region: CASSLTPTGSNTIYF. DNA of the CDR3: TGTGCCAGCAGCTTAACACCCACAGGGTCAAACACCATATATTTT.

This clonotype was detected only a few times. The J gene is TRBJ2-2, the V gene TRBV6-1; maybe TRBD2 (5 bases). Trimming removed 1 base at V and 5 bases at J, with 5 bases between. Germline CDR1 reads MNHNS; CDR2 reads SASEGT. CDR3 length: 13 residues. DNA for the CDR3: TGTGCCAGCAGTGAAGGGACTACCGGGGAGCTGTTTTTT. Translating it yields CASSEGTTGELFF.

This clonotype was seen repeatedly, ten times or more. V usage is TRBV14 and J usage is TRBJ2-2; D uncertain. Germline assignment: CDR1 SGHDN and CDR2 FVKESK. Between the trimmed V and J ends, which lost 4 bases and 2 bases, there was a span of 14 bases. The CDR3 is 16 residues long. The CDR3 sequence is CASSLGSAPNTGELFF. The DNA of the CDR3 is TGTGCCAGCAGCCTCGGATCCGCCCCTAACACCGGGGAGCTGTTTTTT.

This clonotype was counted a few times. The V gene is TRBV6-5, the J gene TRBJ1-2; perhaps TRBD1 as D (6 bases). Looked up from germline, CDR1 is MNHEY and CDR2 is SVGAGI. This CDR3 has 14 amino acids. V was shortened by 8 bases and J by 3 bases, with 16 bases between the two germline ends. The CDR3 region is CASHNGGRDYGYTF. DNA for the CDR3: TGTGCCAGCCACAACGGGGGGCGCGACTATGGCTACACCTTC.

The rearrangement uses TRBV6-2 or TRBV6-3 and TRBJ1-2; D is perhaps TRBD1 (5 bases). Germline CDR1 reads MNHEY; CDR2 reads SVGEGT. This CDR3 has 12 residues. The V and J ends lost 6 bases and 8 bases respectively, with 13 bases between them. The CDR3 loop is CASRWQGGGYTF. CDR3 nucleotides: TGTGCCAGCAGGTGGCAGGGAGGAGGCTACACCTTC.

This sequence joins TRBV7-9 and TRBJ1-6; D gene uncertain. CDR1 is SEHNR and CDR2 is FQNEAQ in the germline V gene (reference sequence). V was clipped by 1 base and J by 7 bases, with 8 bases between them. The CDR3 consists of 14 residues. CDR3 nucleotides: TGTGCCAGCAGCTTAGGCGGCCGAAATTCACCCCTCCACTTT. Translating gives CASSLGGRNSPLHF.

This clonotype has a handful of counts. CDR3 loop: CASSQTVYEQYF. The CDR3 coding sequence is TGTGCCAGCAGCCAGACAGTTTACGAGCAGTACTTC. The chain uses TRBV3-1 and TRBJ2-7, with D tentatively TRBD1 (5 bases). V lost 3 bases, J lost 4 bases, and 7 bases lay in between. This CDR3 region has 12 residues. Germline CDR1 LGHDT, CDR2 YNNKEL (reference sequence).

This clonotype has a handful of counts. The CDR3 region has the DNA TGTGCCAGCAGCTTAGATCTGGGGGGCACAGATACGCAGTATTTT. Residues: CASSLDLGGTDTQYF. The chain couples TRBV11-2 to TRBJ2-3; D may match TRBD1 or TRBD2 (5 bases each). The CDR3 runs to 15 residues. Trimming removed 0 bases at V and 1 base at J, with 8 bases between. Germline lookup yields CDR1 SGHAT and CDR2 FQNNGV.

This clonotype was observed a few times. The chain links TRBV12-3 or TRBV12-4 to TRBJ2-3; a weak D match, TRBD2 (6 bases). The length of the CDR3 is 14 residues. Trimming shortened V by 5 bases and J by 4 bases, and 13 bases separated the two germline ends. The CDR3: CASSPRGKADTQYF. The CDR3 region has the DNA TGTGCCAGCAGTCCCCGCGGGAAAGCAGATACGCAGTATTTT.

The V call is TRBV7-2, the J call TRBJ2-7, with 7 bases fitting TRBD1. This CDR3 has 13 residues. Germline lookup yields CDR1 SGHTA and CDR2 FQGNSA. With 5 bases clipped from V and 5 bases from J, the junction kept 6 bases outside the gene matches. The chain's CDR3 is CASSTRQGNEQYF. CDR3 nucleotides: TGTGCCAGCAGCACCCGACAGGGAAACGAGCAGTACTTC.

The CDR3 spells CASTLTGSSYEQYF. The CDR3 bases are TGTGCCAGCACTCTAACTGGGAGCTCCTACGAGCAGTACTTC. The chain carries TRBV6-6 and TRBJ2-7; tentative D call: TRBD2 (5 bases). V gave up 7 bases and J gave up 0 bases, with 13 bases separating them. This CDR3 is 14 amino acids long. Per germline, CDR1 MNHNY and CDR2 SVGAGI (reference sequence).

The sample holds many counts of this clonotype. The rearrangement uses TRBV19 and TRBJ2-1; D gene unclear. The length of the CDR3 is 15 residues. V lost 3 bases to trimming and J lost 0 bases, with 9 bases between them. CDR1 LNHDA and CDR2 SQIVND come from the germline V gene (reference sequence). CDR3: CASSIGTSSYNEQFF. The CDR3 nucleotides are TGTGCCAGTAGTATCGGTACAAGCTCCTACAATGAGCAGTTCTTC.

This clonotype was recorded a few times. The CDR3 sequence is CASSIPGRTNGEAFF. The CDR3 nucleotides read TGTGCCAGTAGTATCCCCGGCAGGACGAACGGTGAAGCTTTCTTT. V is TRBV19 and J is TRBJ1-1; D is uncertain. The V gene lost 3 bases and the J gene lost 7 bases, with 18 bases spanning the gap. There are 15 residues in the CDR3. Per the germline V gene, CDR1 is LNHDA and CDR2 is SQIVND (reference sequence).

J is TRBJ2-1 and V is TRBV27; 8 bases are shared with TRBD2. The CDR3 consists of 16 residues. V was pared by 5 bases and J by 7 bases, with 13 bases of the junction left unmatched. From germline, CDR1 is MNHEY and CDR2 SMNVEV (reference sequence). CDR3 sequence reads: CASSITSGWLGNEQFF. The CDR3 nucleotides are TGTGCCAGCAGTATTACTAGCGGATGGCTCGGGAATGAGCAGTTCTTC.

The chain links TRBV5-1 to TRBJ2-1, with D possibly matching TRBD2 (5 bases). Germline loops: CDR1 SGHRS, CDR2 YFSETQ. The CDR3 spans 14 residues. Between the trimmed V and J ends, which lost 0 bases and 7 bases, there was a span of 11 bases. The CDR3 protein is CASSLGYGENEQFF. The CDR3 DNA is TGCGCCAGCAGCTTGGGGTACGGGGAAAATGAGCAGTTCTTC. The entire variable domain, with the rest obtained from reference TRBV5-1 and TRBJ2-1, is as follows: KAGVTQTPRYLIKTRGQQVTLSCSPISGHRSVSWYQQTPGQGLQFLFEYFSETQRNKGNFPGRFSGRQFSNSRSEMNVSTLELGDSALYLCASSLGYGENEQFFGPGTRLTVL.

V gene TRBV27 combines with J gene TRBJ1-5; D remains ambiguous. Germline assignment: CDR1 MNHEY and CDR2 SMNVEV (reference sequence). This CDR3 is 17 amino acids long. The V gene lost 4 bases and the J gene lost 0 bases, with 16 bases spanning the gap. The CDR3 loop reads CASSSGLGAGSNQPQHF. The CDR3 DNA sequence: TGTGCCAGCAGTTCCGGCCTTGGAGCGGGTAGCAATCAGCCCCAGCATTTT.

The chain has TRBV24-1 and TRBJ2-3, with D possibly TRBD2 on 5 matching bases. Trimming stripped 3 bases from V and 5 bases from J, with 20 bases between. The germline gives CDR1 KGHDR, CDR2 SFDVKD. The CDR3 consists of 17 residues. The CDR3 DNA is TGTGCCACCAGTGATGGGGTTGCGGGCCCCGGTGGAGATACGCAGTATTTT. Its protein is CATSDGVAGPGGDTQYF.

The J gene is TRBJ2-7, the V gene TRBV30, with D possibly matching TRBD1 (6 bases). The germline V gene has CDR1 GTSNPN and CDR2 SVGIG (reference sequence). V lost 4 bases and J lost 2, with 9 bases in between. The CDR3 sequence is 12 residues long. The CDR3 loop is CAWTKGAYEQYF. CDR3 coding DNA: TGTGCCTGGACCAAGGGGGCCTACGAGCAGTACTTC.

The sample holds a few counts of this clonotype. The CDR3 nucleotides are TGCGCCAGCAACCCCGACCCGAACACCGGGGAGCTGTTTTTT. Amino acid sequence: CASNPDPNTGELFF. This rearrangement joins TRBV5-1 to TRBJ2-2; D unresolved. This CDR3 is 14 amino acids long. Trimming took off 6 bases at V and 0 bases at J, with 9 bases between the two ends. Germline V lookup: CDR1 SGHRS, CDR2 YFSETQ. The complete variable domain, with remaining parts taken from reference TRBV5-1 and TRBJ2-2, reads KAGVTQTPRYLIKTRGQQVTLSCSPISGHRSVSWYQQTPGQGLQFLFEYFSETQRNKGNFPGRFSGRQFSNSRSEMNVSTLELGDSALYLCASNPDPNTGELFFGEGSRLTVL.

This rearrangement joins TRBV11-2 to TRBJ2-3; D gene uncertain. Trimming cost V 1 base and J 0 bases, with 5 bases left between them. This CDR3 has 14 amino acids. CDR1 is SGHAT, CDR2 FQNNGV, per germline. CDR3 sequence: CASSLAASTDTQYF. Here the CDR3 DNA reads TGTGCCAGCAGCTTAGCCGCTAGCACAGATACGCAGTATTTT.